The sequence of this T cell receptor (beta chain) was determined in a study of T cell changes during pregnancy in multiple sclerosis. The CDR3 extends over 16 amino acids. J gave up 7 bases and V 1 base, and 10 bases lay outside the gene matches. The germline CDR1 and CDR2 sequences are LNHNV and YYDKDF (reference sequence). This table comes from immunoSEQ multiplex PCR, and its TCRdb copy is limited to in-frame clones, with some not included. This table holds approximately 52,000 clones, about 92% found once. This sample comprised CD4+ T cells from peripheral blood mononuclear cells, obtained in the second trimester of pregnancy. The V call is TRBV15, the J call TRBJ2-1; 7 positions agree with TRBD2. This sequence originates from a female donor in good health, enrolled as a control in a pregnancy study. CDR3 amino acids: CATSRAKKAGVNEQFF. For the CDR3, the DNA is TGTGCCACCAGCAGAGCTAAGAAGGCGGGAGTGAATGAGCAGTTCTTC.